A single sample gave rise to the 13 T cell receptor beta chains below, sequenced in a study of long-term antiretroviral therapy in people with HIV. Run at survey level, the immunoSEQ assay was version v3.0. The repertoire was sequenced with immunoSEQ multiplex PCR; TCRdb's copy has only in-frame clones and lacks some. The table has tens of thousands of clones, around nine tenths seen once. The specimen comprised unsorted PBMCs, sampled 0.1 years before starting antiretroviral therapy. All receptors derive from a woman aged 50 to 65 with HIV.

The rearrangement uses TRBV7-8 and TRBJ2-5, with 9 bases fitting TRBD1. The CDR3 length is 17 residues. The germline V gene has CDR1 SGHVS and CDR2 FQNEAQ. With 3 bases clipped from V and 1 base from J, the junction kept 9 bases outside the gene matches. The CDR3 is CASSFPMTGGFQETQYF. Here the CDR3 DNA reads TGTGCCAGCAGCTTCCCCATGACAGGGGGTTTCCAAGAGACCCAGTACTTC.

The chain recombines TRBV9 with TRBJ1-3, with TRBD1 as a possible D gene (6 bases). Trimming removed 0 bases at V and 2 bases at J, with 12 bases between. The CDR3 extends over 16 amino acids. Germline CDR1 and CDR2: SGDLS and YYNGEE. Here the CDR3 reads CASSVVPGVAGNTIYF. The CDR3 DNA reads TGTGCCAGCAGCGTAGTTCCAGGGGTGGCTGGAAACACCATATATTTT.

The chain joins TRBV5-6 to TRBJ2-1; maybe TRBD1 (6 bases). CDR1 is SGHDT, CDR2 YYEEEE, per germline. With 5 bases removed from V and 9 bases from J, the gap between germline ends came to 9 bases. This CDR3 is 11 amino acids long. The CDR3 bases are TGTGCCAGCAGTACAGGGTTTGAGCAGTTCTTC. This codes for CASSTGFEQFF.

The CDR3 loop is CASSEILVSTDTQYF. The CDR3 bases are TGTGCCAGCTCCGAGATACTAGTCAGCACAGATACGCAGTATTTT. This chain joins TRBV18 and TRBJ2-3; D perhaps matches TRBD2 (5 bases). The germline V gene has CDR1 KGHSH and CDR2 LQKENI. The CDR3 is made up of 15 amino acids. Trimming cost V 6 bases and J 0 bases, with 13 bases left between them.

The V call is TRBV5-4, the J call TRBJ2-4; tentatively, D is TRBD1 (6 bases). Trimming took 9 bases from V and 8 from J, leaving 21 bases between them. Germline assignment: CDR1 SGHNT and CDR2 YYREEE (reference sequence). The CDR3 runs 14 residues. The CDR3, as DNA: TGTGCCACGGCAGAAGCAGGGGCGCGAGACATTCAGTACTTC. Residues: CATAEAGARDIQYF. Looking up the rest from reference TRBV5-4 and TRBJ2-4 gives the full variable domain: ETGVTQSPTHLIKTRGQQVTLRCSSQSGHNTVSWYQQALGQGPQFIFQYYREEENGRGNFPPRFSGLQFPNYSSELNVNALELDDSALYLCATAEAGARDIQYFGAGTRLSVL.

V and J are TRBV19 and TRBJ1-5, with D possibly matching TRBD1 (6 bases). V lost 4 bases and J lost 2, with 6 bases in between. Germline values: CDR1 LNHDA, CDR2 SQIVND (reference sequence). The CDR3 contains 13 residues. The CDR3 sequence: CASSTGGNQPQHF. The CDR3 nucleotides are TGTGCCAGTAGTACAGGGGGCAATCAGCCCCAGCATTTT.

J is TRBJ2-6 and V is TRBV9; perhaps TRBD2 as D (7 bases). This CDR3 is built from 18 residues. In germline, CDR1 is SGDLS, CDR2 YYNGEE. V lost 4 bases, J lost 0 bases, and 17 bases lay in between. The chain's CDR3 is CASSQGGGLLSGANVLTF. CDR3 DNA: TGTGCCAGCAGCCAAGGGGGGGGGCTCCTCTCTGGGGCCAACGTCCTGACTTTC.

This chain uses TRBV9 with TRBJ2-3, with 9 positions matching TRBD2. CDR1 SGDLS and CDR2 YYNGEE come from the germline V gene. The CDR3 extends over 16 amino acids. After removal of 3 bases from V and 2 bases from J, the junction contained 7 bases not matched to a gene. In nucleotides, the CDR3 is TGTGCCAGCAGCGACGCGGGGGGGCGTGTCACAGATACGCAGTATTTT. Translating it yields CASSDAGGRVTDTQYF.

This chain connects TRBV6-1 to TRBJ2-3; 12 bases fit TRBD1. V dropped 10 bases and J dropped 8; count of bases not matched to a gene: 13. This CDR3 has 15 residues. The germline gives CDR1 MNHNS, CDR2 SASEGT. The CDR3 is CATPKRGQGAGTQYF. DNA for the CDR3: TGTGCCACTCCCAAAAGGGGACAGGGGGCTGGTACGCAGTATTTT.

The chain couples TRBV19 to TRBJ2-7; D uncertain. The CDR3 extends over 12 amino acids. Trimming removed 0 bases at V and 5 bases at J, with 5 bases between. Germline CDR1 LNHDA, CDR2 SQIVND (reference sequence). The CDR3 reads CASSIDGDEQYF. The CDR3 DNA reads as TGTGCCAGTAGTATAGACGGAGACGAGCAGTACTTC.

The chain joins TRBV4-1 to TRBJ1-1; no firm D call. This CDR3 comprises 14 residues. Germline V gene data show CDR1 as MGHRA and CDR2 as YSYEKL. With 1 base removed from V and 1 base from J, the gap between germline ends came to 7 bases. The chain's CDR3 is CASSQVTRNTEAFF. The CDR3 region has the DNA TGCGCCAGCAGCCAAGTAACTAGGAACACTGAAGCTTTCTTT.

The chain carries TRBV27 and TRBJ2-7, with D perhaps assigned TRBD1 or TRBD2 (5 bases each). V was clipped by 2 bases and J by 5 bases, with 16 bases between them. There are 15 residues in the CDR3. Per germline, CDR1 MNHEY and CDR2 SMNVEV (reference sequence). The CDR3 DNA reads as TGTGCCAGCAGTTTAACGTCCCGGGACGACGACGAGCAGTACTTC. It encodes CASSLTSRDDDEQYF.

Concerning this clone itself: The junction does not match germline at one end; this may be a read error. The genes are TRBV7-7 and TRBJ2-5; possible D gene TRBD1, 5 bases. The CDR3 has 13 residues. CDR1 and CDR2 (germline): SSHAT, FNYEAQ (reference sequence). CDR3 nucleotide sequence: TGTGCTAGCAGCCTAGGACAAGGAGAGACCCAGTACTTC. Protein: CASSLGQGETQYF.